This is a list of T cell receptor beta chains from one sample in a study of T cell responses to AZD1222 COVID-19 vaccine. Sequencing used immunoSEQ multiplex PCR; TCRdb keeps in-frame clones, though not all of them. The repertoire has some 110,000 clones, roughly 89% of them found once; the top ten carry roughly 7.1%. The sample was peripheral blood, taken 28 days after the second AZD1222 dose. Source of these receptors: an adult who received the AZD1222 COVID-19 vaccine. CDR3s include the opening cysteine and the closing phenylalanine or tryptophan. Fields, in order: J gene, D gene, clone size, V gene, CDR3 DNA, CDR3 protein. The D gene is left open where the match is weak. Not all rows give a size; the values are once, few, many and, for expanded clones, a class.

TRBJ2-5,-,-,TRBV11-3,TGTGCCAGCAGCTTAGGGGGCGTCGGGGCTGGGACCCAGTACTTC,CASSLGGVGAGTQYF
TRBJ2-7,-,-,TRBV21-1,TGTGCCAGCAGCGGAGGGGACAGGGAGGGCTACGAGCAGTACTTC,CASSGGDREGYEQYF
TRBJ2-7,TRBD2,-,TRBV9,TGTGCCAGCAGCGTAACTAGCGGGAGTAAATACGAGCAGTACTTC,CASSVTSGSKYEQYF
TRBJ2-5,-,-,TRBV23-1,TGCGCCAGCAGTCAATTGCGGACAGTCAAAGAGACCCAGTACTTC,CASSQLRTVKETQYF
TRBJ2-7,TRBD1,-,TRBV7-6,TGTGCCAGCAGCCCAAACGGACGGACAGGCTACGAGCAGTACTTC,CASSPNGRTGYEQYF
TRBJ2-1,-,-,TRBV5-1,TGCGCCAGCAGCTTGGCGAAGAATGAGCAGTTCTTC,CASSLAKNEQFF
TRBJ2-7,TRBD1,-,TRBV10-3,TGTGCCATCAGTTACGGGACAGCCTCCTACGAGCAGTACTTC,CAISYGTASYEQYF
TRBJ1-2,-,-,TRBV24-1,TGTGCCACCAGTGATTATAATGAATATGGCTACACCTTC,CATSDYNEYGYTF
TRBJ2-5,-,-,TRBV2,TGTGCCAGCAGTGAACTTCAGGGGATAAAGACCCAGTACTTC,CASSELQGIKTQYF
TRBJ2-5,-,-,TRBV5-1,TGCGCCAGCAGCTTTCGGGGGCCGGGAGAGACCCAGTACTTC,CASSFRGPGETQYF
TRBJ2-3,-,-,TRBV5-1,TGCGCCAGCAACAGGGGAGGTAGCACAGATACGCAGTATTTT,CASNRGGSTDTQYF
TRBJ1-1,-,-,TRBV18,TGTGCCAGCTCACGAGGATCCCTGAACACTGAAGCTTTCTTT,CASSRGSLNTEAFF
TRBJ2-2,TRBD2,-,TRBV7-6,TGTGCCAGCAGCAAGCTAGCGGGGGGCAGCGGGGAGCTGTTTTTT,CASSKLAGGSGELFF
TRBJ2-3,TRBD2,-,TRBV5-1,TGCGCCAGCAGCCCCGGACTAGCGGGGGGGCCCTGGGCAGATACGCAGTATTTT,CASSPGLAGGPWADTQYF
TRBJ2-5,-,-,TRBV18,TGTGCCAGCTCACCACCTAGAGAACCCCAAGAGACCCAGTACTTC,CASSPPREPQETQYF
TRBJ2-7,-,once,TRBV19,TGTGCCAGTAGTATGGGCGCCGAGCAGTACTTC,CASSMGAEQYF
TRBJ2-2,TRBD2,-,TRBV27,TGTGCCAGCAGTTTAGTGTGGCGGGGGGGCCGCTTTCCCGGGGAGCTGTTTTTT,CASSLVWRGGRFPGELFF
TRBJ1-3,-,once,TRBV7-9,TGTGCCAGCAGCTCACGCTCACGCTCTGGAAACACCATATATTTT,CASSSRSRSGNTIYF
TRBJ2-5,-,-,TRBV18,TGTGCCAGCTCACCATTACAGGAACAAGAGACCCAGTACTTC,CASSPLQEQETQYF
TRBJ2-7,-,-,TRBV9,TGTGCCAGCAGCGCCGGCGGGAGGACAGGGGTCTACGAGCAGTACTTC,CASSAGGRTGVYEQYF
TRBJ1-1,-,-,TRBV11-2,TGTGCCAGCAGCTTAGGACAGGTCAACACTGAAGCTTTCTTT,CASSLGQVNTEAFF
TRBJ2-7,TRBD2,-,TRBV2,TGTGCCGGCAAAGAGGGGACTAGCAGCCTCCACGAGCAGTACTTC,CAGKEGTSSLHEQYF